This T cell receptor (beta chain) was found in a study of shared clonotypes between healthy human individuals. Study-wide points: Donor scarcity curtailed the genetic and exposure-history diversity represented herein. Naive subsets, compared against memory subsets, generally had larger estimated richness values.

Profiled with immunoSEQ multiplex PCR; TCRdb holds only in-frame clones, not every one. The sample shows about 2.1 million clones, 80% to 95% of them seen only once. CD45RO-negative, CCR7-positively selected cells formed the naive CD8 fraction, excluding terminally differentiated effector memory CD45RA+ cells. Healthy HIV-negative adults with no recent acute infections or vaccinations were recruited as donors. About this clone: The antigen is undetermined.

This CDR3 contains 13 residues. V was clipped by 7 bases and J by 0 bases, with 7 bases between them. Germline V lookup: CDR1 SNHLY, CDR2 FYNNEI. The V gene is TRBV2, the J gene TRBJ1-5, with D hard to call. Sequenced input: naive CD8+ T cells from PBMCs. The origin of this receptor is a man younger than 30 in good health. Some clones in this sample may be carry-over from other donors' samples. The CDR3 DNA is TGTGCCAGCAAAGTCTCTAGCAATCAGCCCCAGCATTTT. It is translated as CASKVSSNQPQHF.